The sequence of this T cell receptor (beta chain) was determined in a study of shared clonotypes between healthy human individuals. Germline V lookup: CDR1 SGHAT, CDR2 FQNNGV. V shed 1 base and J 5 bases; nucleotides not matched to a gene: 6. The CDR3 extends over 16 amino acids. Adult Caucasians living in Nashville, Tennessee made up all of the donors. Running of the assay took place at deep level. Method: immunoSEQ multiplex PCR; TCRdb's copy keeps in-frame clones and lacks some. The table has more than 2,000,000 clones, approximately 95% seen once. Material for sequencing was naive CD4+ T cells from PBMCs. Sample subset: CD45RA+ positively selected. This receptor was identified in a man aged 18 to 30 in good health. Some clones in this sample may be carry-over from other donors' samples. This rearrangement joins TRBV11-2 to TRBJ2-7; 12 nucleotides match TRBD2. In nucleotides, the CDR3 is TGTGCCAGCAGCTTAGCCCGACTAGCGGGAGTCGACGAGCAGTACTTC. It specifies CASSLARLAGVDEQYF.